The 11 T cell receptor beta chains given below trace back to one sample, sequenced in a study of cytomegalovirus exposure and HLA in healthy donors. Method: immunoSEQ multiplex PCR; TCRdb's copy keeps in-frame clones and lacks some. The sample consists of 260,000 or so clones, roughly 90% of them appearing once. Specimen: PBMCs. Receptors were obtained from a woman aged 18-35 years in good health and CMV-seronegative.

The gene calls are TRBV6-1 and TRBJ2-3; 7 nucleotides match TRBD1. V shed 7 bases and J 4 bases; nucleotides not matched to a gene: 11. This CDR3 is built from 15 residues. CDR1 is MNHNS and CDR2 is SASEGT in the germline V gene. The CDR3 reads CASTRGQLGADTQYF. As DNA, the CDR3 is TGTGCCAGCACCCGGGGACAGCTGGGGGCAGATACGCAGTATTTT.

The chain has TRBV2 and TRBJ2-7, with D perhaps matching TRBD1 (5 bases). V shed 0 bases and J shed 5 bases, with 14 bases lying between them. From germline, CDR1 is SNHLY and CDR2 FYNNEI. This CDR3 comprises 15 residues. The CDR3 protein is CASSEALLRGNEQYF. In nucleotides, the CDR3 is TGTGCCAGCAGTGAAGCGCTTCTTAGGGGAAACGAGCAGTACTTC.

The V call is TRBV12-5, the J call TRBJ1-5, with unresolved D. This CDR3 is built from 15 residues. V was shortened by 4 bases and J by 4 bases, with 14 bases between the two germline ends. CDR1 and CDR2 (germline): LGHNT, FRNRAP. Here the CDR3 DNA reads TGTGCTAGTGGTTGGGGAGGAGGCGGGAATCAGCCCCAGCATTTT. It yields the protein CASGWGGGGNQPQHF.

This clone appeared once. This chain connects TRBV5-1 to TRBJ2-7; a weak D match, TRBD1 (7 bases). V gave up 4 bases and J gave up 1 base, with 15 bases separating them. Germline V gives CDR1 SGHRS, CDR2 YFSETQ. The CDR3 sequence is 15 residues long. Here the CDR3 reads CASSGGTALSYEQYF. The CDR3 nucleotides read TGCGCCAGCAGCGGGGGGACAGCCCTTTCCTACGAGCAGTACTTC.

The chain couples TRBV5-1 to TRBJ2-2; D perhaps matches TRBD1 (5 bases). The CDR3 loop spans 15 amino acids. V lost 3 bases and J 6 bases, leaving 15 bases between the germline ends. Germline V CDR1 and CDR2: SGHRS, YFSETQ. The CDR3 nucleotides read TGCGCCAGCAGCTCAGATCCCCTAGGGGCCGGGGAGCTGTTTTTT. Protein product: CASSSDPLGAGELFF.

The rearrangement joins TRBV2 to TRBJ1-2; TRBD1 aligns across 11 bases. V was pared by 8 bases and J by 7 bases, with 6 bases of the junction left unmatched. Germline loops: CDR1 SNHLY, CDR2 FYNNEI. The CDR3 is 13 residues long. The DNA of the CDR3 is TGTGCCAGCGCCGGACAGGGGGCTATTGGCTACACCTTC. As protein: CASAGQGAIGYTF.

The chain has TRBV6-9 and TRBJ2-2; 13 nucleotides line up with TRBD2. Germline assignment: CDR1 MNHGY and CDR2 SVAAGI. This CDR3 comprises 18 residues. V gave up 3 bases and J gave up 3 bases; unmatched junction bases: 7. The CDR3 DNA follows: TGTGCCAGCAGTTACGGGACTAGCGGGAATAGGCACACCGGGGAGCTGTTTTTT. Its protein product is CASSYGTSGNRHTGELFF.

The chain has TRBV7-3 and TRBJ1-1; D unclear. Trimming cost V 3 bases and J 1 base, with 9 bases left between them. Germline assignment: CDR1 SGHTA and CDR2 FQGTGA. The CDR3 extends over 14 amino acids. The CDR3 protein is CASSFFGRNTEAFF. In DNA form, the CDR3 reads TGTGCCAGCAGCTTTTTCGGGAGGAACACTGAAGCTTTCTTT.

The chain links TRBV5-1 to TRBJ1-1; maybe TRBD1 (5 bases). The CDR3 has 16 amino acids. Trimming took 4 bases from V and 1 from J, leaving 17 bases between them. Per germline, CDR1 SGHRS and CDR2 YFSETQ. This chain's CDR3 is CASSQDVWGENTEAFF. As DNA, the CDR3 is TGCGCCAGCAGCCAAGATGTTTGGGGGGAGAACACTGAAGCTTTCTTT.

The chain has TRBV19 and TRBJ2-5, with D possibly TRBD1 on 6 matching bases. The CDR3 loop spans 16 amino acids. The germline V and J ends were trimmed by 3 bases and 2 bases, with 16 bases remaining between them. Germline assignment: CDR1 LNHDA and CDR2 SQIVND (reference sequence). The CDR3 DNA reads TGTGCCAGTAGTATGTCATTGGGGGCCGGTCAAGAGACCCAGTACTTC. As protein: CASSMSLGAGQETQYF.

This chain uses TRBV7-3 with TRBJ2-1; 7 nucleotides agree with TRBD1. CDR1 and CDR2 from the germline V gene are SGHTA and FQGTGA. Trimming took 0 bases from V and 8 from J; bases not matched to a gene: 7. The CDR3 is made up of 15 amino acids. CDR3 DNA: TGTGCCAGCAGCTTAACGTTCCAGGGGGTCCATGAGCAGTTCTTC. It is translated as CASSLTFQGVHEQFF.